What follows is one T cell receptor beta chain and its context. The antigen is undetermined. These data are taken from a study of tumor-infiltrating lymphocytes in localized non-small cell lung cancer. Overall study context: Some samples were collected after neoadjuvant chemotherapy; smokers, never-smokers and several histologies were included.

Per germline, CDR1 MNHEY and CDR2 SVGAGI. V was shortened by 5 bases and J by 1 base, with 13 bases between the two germline ends. CDR3 size: 15 residues. The table came from immunoSEQ multiplex PCR; TCRdb's copy has only in-frame clones and leaves some out. The sample includes some 10,000 clones, approximately 84% of them seen just once. The study's findings and limits: Different pieces of the same tissue went to different assays, confounding technical variation with intratumor heterogeneity.

The source of this sequence is a human donor with non-small cell lung cancer. Material for sequencing was uninvolved lung tissue not adjacent to the tumor. The V and J genes are TRBV6-5 and TRBJ2-3; the D gene is possibly TRBD2 (5 bases). Here the CDR3 DNA reads TGTGCCAGCAGTGCGCTTCGGGGAGGCACAGATACGCAGTATTTT. Protein: CASSALRGGTDTQYF.